One and the same sample provided the 2 T cell receptor beta chains below, sequenced in a study of glioma-infiltrating T cells. TCR alpha and beta CDR3 regions were amplified from RNA using iRepertoire nested multiplex PCR. TCRdb re-derived calls from the multiplex PCR reads in MiXCR, one entry per CDR3 protein. The repertoire holds roughly 200,000 distinct CDR3 sequences, with roughly 32% as singletons. The sample comprised glioma tissue, nonneoplastic brain tissue, or PBMCs (not recorded which). The receptors were sampled from a human donor with low-grade glioma or glioblastoma, undergoing nonglioma brain surgery, or in good health (not recorded which).

Comment on this clonotype: A much larger clone is a single base away; this may be a read error. This sequence joins TRBV2 and TRBJ2-3; 7 nucleotides match TRBD1. Unmatched junction bases numbered 10, after V lost 11 bases and J lost 2 bases. The CDR3 has 14 amino acids. Germline CDR1 is SNHLY and CDR2 is FYNNEI. In DNA, the CDR3 is TGTGCCGGCGGCCCCGGGACAGCCACAGATACGCAGTATTTT. Its translation is CAGGPGTATDTQYF.

In this sample, this clonotype turned up many times. V is TRBV6-2 or TRBV6-3 and J is TRBJ2-7, with TRBD2 matching 9 bases. CDR1 is MNHEY, CDR2 SVGEGT, per germline. After removal of 10 bases from V and 3 bases from J, the junction contained 13 bases not matched to a gene. This CDR3 spans 15 amino acids. DNA for the CDR3: TGTGCCACCGATAATGGGGGACTAGCTCTCTACGAGCAGTACTTC. It translates to CATDNGGLALYEQYF.